This T cell receptor (beta chain) was identified during a study of T cell clonality in common variable immunodeficiency. Study-wide findings and caveats: Compared with controls, CVID subjects had fewer shared TCRbeta clones. Common variable immunodeficiency TCR beta sequences reportedly had fewer deletions and N-nucleotide insertions. Compared with healthy controls, CVID subjects showed increased TCRbeta clonality, mostly in about a third.

Patients and controls were mostly of Caucasian heritage. V lost 4 bases, J lost 6 bases, and 10 bases stayed unmatched. This CDR3 has 15 residues. CDR1 KGHSH and CDR2 LQKENI come from the germline V gene. This clone occurred many times. As yet, its antigen is unknown. Coverage ceases 3 residues before the CDR3 finishes, and the germline J gene fills in the end. Only in-frame clones appear in the TCRdb table, and some are missing; sequencing was by immunoSEQ multiplex PCR. The repertoire has approximately 64,000 clones, none seen only once; the ten largest take about 1.7%. The specimen sequenced was peripheral blood mononuclear cells. This sequence joins TRBV18 and TRBJ2-7; 9 bases are shared with TRBD1. The origin of this receptor is a person aged 18 to 75 in good health. The CDR3 is CASSLGTGNLGEQYF. The CDR3 bases that were read are TGTGCCAGCTCACTAGGGACAGGGAACTTGGGCGAG.